This T cell receptor (beta chain) stems from a study of blood T cells in healthy people across ages. Sample-barcoded 5' priming and a J-beta primer mix drove a second PCR of roughly 7 to 11 cycles. TCRdb called the 5' RACE reads again in MiXCR, with one record for every CDR3 protein. The sample has 1.4 million or so distinct CDR3 sequences; less than 45% are singletons. Donors were systemically healthy Caucasian individuals from Russia aged roughly 6 to 100 years. The V gene lost 0 bases and the J gene lost 3 bases, with 14 bases spanning the gap. CDR1 and CDR2 from the germline V gene are LNHNV and YYDKDF (reference sequence). The length of the CDR3 is 16 residues. This clonotype was picked up a small number of times.

The sample consisted of blood. The rearrangement joins TRBV15 to TRBJ1-2, with a tentative D call TRBD1 (6 bases). This TCR came from a young woman in good health. The CDR3 DNA follows: TGTGCCACCAGCAGAGATATCTCGGCAGGGGACTATGGCTACACCTTC. Its protein product is CATSRDISAGDYGYTF.